This note documents a single TCR beta chain sequence. Its antigen is currently unknown. TCR beta libraries were built with iRepertoire HTBI primers and Arm-PCR of CDR3 regions. Each CDR3 protein gets one entry after TCRdb re-called the multiplex PCR reads with MiXCR. The repertoire has roughly 380,000 distinct CDR3 sequences, roughly 17% of them found once; the top ten carry roughly 29%. Regarding time point: newly diagnosed GD, antithyroid drugs for less than 3 months. The TCR library was made from RNA that had been extracted from PBMCs in TRIzol. The data originate from a study of regulatory T cells in long-lasting Graves disease. Findings and limits, study-wide: Comparison showed that persistent patients shared more public clonotypes (about 2,600) than new patients (966). Segments TRBV28, TRBJ1-2 and TRBJ2-5 showed preferential usage in persistent disease.

This CDR3 has 16 amino acids. V dropped 4 bases and J dropped 5 bases, with 23 bases sitting between them. CDR1 GTSNPN and CDR2 SVGIG come from the germline V gene (reference sequence). Another study also made use of these data, one on T cells in Graves' hyperthyroidism and ophthalmopathy.

The chain joins TRBV30 to TRBJ1-1; D possibly corresponds to TRBD1 (5 bases). The TCR sequence derives from a man in his forties with Graves disease. The sequencing here drew on peripheral blood mononuclear cells (PBMCs), taken at new diagnosis, from a patient treated with antithyroid drugs. CDR3 bases: TGTGCCTGGAACACTCACAGGAGGGGCTGGGATACTGAAGCTTTCTTT. It is translated as CAWNTHRRGWDTEAFF. The full variable domain, in which reference TRBV30 and TRBJ1-1 provide the parts outside the CDR3, is SQTIHQWPATLVQPVGSPLSLECTVEGTSNPNLYWYRQAAGRGLQLLFYSVGIGQISSEVPQNLSASRPQDRQFILSSKKLLLSDSGFYLCAWNTHRRGWDTEAFFGQGTRLTVV.